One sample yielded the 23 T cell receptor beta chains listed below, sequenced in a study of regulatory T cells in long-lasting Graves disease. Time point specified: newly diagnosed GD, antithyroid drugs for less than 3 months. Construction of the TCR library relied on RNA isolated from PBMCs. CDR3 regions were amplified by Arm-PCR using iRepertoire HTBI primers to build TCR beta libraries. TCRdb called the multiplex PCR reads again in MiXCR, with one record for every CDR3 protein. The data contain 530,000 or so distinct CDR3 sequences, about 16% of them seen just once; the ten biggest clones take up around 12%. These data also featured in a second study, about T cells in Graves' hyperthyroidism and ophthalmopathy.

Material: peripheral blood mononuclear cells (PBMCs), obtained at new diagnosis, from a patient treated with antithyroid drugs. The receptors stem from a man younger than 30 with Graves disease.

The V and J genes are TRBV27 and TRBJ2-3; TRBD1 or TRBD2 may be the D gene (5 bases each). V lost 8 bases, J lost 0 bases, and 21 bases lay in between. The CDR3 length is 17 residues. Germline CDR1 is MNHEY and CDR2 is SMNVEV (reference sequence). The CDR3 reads CASGIPGRGRSTDTQYF. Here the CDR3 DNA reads TGTGCCAGCGGGATTCCAGGACGGGGCCGCAGCACAGATACGCAGTATTTT.

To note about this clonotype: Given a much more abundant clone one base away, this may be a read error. CDR3 residues: CAGSEGTSPYNEQFF. The CDR3 bases are TGCGCCGGCAGTGAGGGGACTAGCCCATACAATGAGCAGTTCTTC. This sequence joins TRBV10-2 and TRBJ2-1; 9 bases agree with TRBD2. CDR1 WSHSY and CDR2 SAAADI come from the germline V gene. The CDR3 has 15 residues.

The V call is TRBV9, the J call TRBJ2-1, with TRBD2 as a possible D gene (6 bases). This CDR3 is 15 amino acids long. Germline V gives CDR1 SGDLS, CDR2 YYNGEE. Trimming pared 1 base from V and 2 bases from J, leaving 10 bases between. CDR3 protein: CASSVSREPYNEQFF. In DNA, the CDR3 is TGTGCCAGCAGCGTATCGCGGGAACCCTACAATGAGCAGTTCTTC.

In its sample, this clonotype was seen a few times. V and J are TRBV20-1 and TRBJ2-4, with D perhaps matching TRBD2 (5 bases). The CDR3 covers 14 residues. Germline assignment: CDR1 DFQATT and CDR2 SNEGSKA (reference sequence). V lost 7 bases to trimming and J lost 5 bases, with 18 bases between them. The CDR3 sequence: CSVFQSAGQNIQYF. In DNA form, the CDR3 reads TGCAGTGTTTTCCAGTCGGCGGGCCAAAACATTCAGTACTTC.

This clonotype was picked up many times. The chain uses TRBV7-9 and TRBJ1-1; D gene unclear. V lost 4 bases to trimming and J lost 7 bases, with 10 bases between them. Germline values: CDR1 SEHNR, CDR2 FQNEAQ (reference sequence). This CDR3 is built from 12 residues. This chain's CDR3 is CASSSLGYEAFF. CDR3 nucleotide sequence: TGTGCCAGCAGCTCACTGGGGTATGAAGCTTTCTTT.

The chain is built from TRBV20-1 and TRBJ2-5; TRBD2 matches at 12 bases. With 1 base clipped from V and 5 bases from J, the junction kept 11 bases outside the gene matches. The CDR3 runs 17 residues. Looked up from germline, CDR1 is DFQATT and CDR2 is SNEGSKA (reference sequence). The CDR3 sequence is CSARGTSGDRGRETQYF. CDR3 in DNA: TGCAGTGCTAGAGGGACTAGCGGGGATCGGGGCCGGGAGACCCAGTACTTC.

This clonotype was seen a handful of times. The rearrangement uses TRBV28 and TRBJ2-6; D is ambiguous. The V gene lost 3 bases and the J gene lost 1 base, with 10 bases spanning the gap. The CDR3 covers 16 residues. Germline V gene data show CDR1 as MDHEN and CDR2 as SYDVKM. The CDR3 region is CASSFPLVSGANVLTF. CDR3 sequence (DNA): TGTGCCAGCAGTTTTCCCTTAGTTTCTGGGGCCAACGTCCTGACTTTC.

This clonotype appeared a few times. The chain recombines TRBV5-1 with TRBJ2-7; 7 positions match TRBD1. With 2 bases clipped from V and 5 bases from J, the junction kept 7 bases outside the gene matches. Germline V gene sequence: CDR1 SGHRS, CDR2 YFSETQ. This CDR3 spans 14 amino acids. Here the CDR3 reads CASSFTTGFHEQYF. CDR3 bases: TGCGCCAGCAGCTTTACGACAGGGTTCCACGAGCAGTACTTC.

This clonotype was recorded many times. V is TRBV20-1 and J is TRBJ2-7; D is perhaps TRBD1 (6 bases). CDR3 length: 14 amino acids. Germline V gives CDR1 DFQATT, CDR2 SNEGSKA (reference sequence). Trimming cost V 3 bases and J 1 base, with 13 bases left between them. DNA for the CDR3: TGCAGTGCTAGGAACAGGGTAACATCCTACGAGCAGTACTTC. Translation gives CSARNRVTSYEQYF.

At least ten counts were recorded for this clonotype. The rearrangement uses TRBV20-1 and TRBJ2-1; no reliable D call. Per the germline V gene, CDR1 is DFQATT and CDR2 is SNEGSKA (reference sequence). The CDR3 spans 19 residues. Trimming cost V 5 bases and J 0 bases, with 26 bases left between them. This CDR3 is CSAGNNEWGRLSSYNEQFF. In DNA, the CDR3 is TGCAGTGCTGGTAACAATGAGTGGGGAAGGTTGAGCTCCTACAATGAGCAGTTCTTC.

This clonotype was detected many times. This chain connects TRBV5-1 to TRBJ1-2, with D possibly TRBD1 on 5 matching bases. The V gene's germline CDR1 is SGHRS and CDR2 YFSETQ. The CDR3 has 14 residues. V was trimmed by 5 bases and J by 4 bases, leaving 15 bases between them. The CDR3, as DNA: TGCGCCAGCAGTCAGTATGGGGCCCTCTATGGCTACACCTTC. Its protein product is CASSQYGALYGYTF.

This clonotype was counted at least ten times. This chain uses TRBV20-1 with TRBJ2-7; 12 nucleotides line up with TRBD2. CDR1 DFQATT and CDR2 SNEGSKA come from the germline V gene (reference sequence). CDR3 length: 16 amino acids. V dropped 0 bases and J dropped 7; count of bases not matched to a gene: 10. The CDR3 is CSARDRRLAGAGEQYF. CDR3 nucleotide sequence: TGCAGTGCTAGAGACCGTAGACTAGCGGGAGCTGGGGAGCAGTACTTC.

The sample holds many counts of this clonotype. The CDR3 here is CSAMASGKYEQYF. CDR3 DNA: TGCAGTGCCATGGCTAGCGGAAAATACGAGCAGTACTTC. This sequence joins TRBV20-1 and TRBJ2-7, with 7 nucleotides matching TRBD2. The J segment lost 4 bases and the V segment lost 6 bases, leaving 9 bases of the junction unmatched. The CDR3 is 13 amino acids. In germline, CDR1 is DFQATT, CDR2 SNEGSKA (reference sequence).

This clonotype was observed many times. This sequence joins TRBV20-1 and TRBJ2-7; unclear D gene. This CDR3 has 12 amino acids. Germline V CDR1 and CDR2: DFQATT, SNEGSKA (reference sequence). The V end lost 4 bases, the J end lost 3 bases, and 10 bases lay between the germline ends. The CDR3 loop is CSATAPDYEQYF. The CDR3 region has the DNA TGCAGTGCTACCGCTCCGGACTACGAGCAGTACTTC.

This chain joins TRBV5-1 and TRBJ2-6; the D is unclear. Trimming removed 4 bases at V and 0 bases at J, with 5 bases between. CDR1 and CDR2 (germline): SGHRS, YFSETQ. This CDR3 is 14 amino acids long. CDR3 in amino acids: CASSVTSGANVLTF. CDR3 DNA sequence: TGCGCCAGCAGCGTTACCTCTGGGGCCAACGTCCTGACTTTC.

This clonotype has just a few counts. CDR3 region: CASGELYGYTF. For the CDR3, the DNA is TGTGCCAGCGGGGAACTCTATGGCTACACCTTC. The chain has TRBV25-1 and TRBJ1-2; D gene unclear. Germline lookup yields CDR1 MGHDK and CDR2 SYGVNS. Trimming took off 8 bases at V and 4 bases at J, with 8 bases between the two ends. This CDR3 region has 11 residues.

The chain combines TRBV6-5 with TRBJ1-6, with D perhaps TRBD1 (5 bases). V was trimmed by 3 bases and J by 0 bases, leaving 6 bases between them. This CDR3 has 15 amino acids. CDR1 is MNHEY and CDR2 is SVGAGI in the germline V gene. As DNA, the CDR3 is TGTGCCAGCAGTTATGGGGGCTCCTATAATTCACCCCTCCACTTT. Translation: CASSYGGSYNSPLHF.

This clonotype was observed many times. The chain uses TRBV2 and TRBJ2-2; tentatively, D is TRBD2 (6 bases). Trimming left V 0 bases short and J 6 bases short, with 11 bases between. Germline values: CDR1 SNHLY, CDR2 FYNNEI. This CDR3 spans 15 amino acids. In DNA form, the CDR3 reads TGTGCCAGCAGTGAAGCGATTCCGGGGGCCGGGGAGCTGTTTTTT. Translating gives CASSEAIPGAGELFF. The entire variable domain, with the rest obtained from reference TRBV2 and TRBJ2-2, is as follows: EPEVTQTPSHQVTQMGQEVILRCVPISNHLYFYWYRQILGQKVEFLVSFYNNEISEKSEIFDDQFSVERPDGSNFTLKIRSTKLEDSAMYFCASSEAIPGAGELFFGEGSRLTVL.

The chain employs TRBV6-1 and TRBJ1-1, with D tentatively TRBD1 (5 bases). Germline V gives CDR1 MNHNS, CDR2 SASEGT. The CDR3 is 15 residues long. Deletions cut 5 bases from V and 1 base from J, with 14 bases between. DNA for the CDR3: TGTGCCAGCAGTTACATGGCTGGGGGGAACACTGAAGCTTTCTTT. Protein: CASSYMAGGNTEAFF.

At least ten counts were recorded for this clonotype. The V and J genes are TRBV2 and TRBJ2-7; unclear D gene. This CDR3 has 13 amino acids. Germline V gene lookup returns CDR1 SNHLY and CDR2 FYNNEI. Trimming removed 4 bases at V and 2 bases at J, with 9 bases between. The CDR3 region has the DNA TGTGCCAGCAGTGTCACGGCTGCCTACGAGCAGTACTTC. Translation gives CASSVTAAYEQYF.

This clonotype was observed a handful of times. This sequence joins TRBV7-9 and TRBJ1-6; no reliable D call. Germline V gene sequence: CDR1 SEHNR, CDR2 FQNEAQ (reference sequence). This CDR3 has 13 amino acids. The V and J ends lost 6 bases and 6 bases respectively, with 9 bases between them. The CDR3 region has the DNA TGTGCCAGCAGTGAGGACCCTAATTCACCCCTCCACTTT. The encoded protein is CASSEDPNSPLHF.

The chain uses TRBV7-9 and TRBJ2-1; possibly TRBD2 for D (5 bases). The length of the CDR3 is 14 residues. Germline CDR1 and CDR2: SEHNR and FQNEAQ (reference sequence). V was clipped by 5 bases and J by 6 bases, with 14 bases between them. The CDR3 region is CASSLGNAGNEQFF. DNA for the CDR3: TGTGCCAGCAGCCTCGGAAATGCGGGCAATGAGCAGTTCTTC.

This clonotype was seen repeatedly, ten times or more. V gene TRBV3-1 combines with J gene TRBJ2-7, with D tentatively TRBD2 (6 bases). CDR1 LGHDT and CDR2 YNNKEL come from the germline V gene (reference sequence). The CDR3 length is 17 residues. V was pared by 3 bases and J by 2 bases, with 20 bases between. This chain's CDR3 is CASSQERGTPYTYEQYF. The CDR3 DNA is TGTGCCAGCAGCCAGGAGAGAGGGACTCCCTATACCTACGAGCAGTACTTC.